This TCR beta chain comes out of a study of graft-versus-host responses after intestinal transplantation. Whole-study context: All recipients were transplanted with multivisceral, liver-intestinal, or isolated intestinal grafts. Following induction with anti-thymocyte globulin, all recipients were given tacrolimus and steroids for approximately three years.

Sequenced by immunoSEQ multiplex PCR; TCRdb stores in-frame clones only, minus some. The repertoire includes about 110,000 clones, around 93% of them detected once, and roughly 0.5% sits in the top ten. Turning to this clone: The antigen is unknown.

Study-wide results and caveats: Peak levels of circulating GvH clones tracked with early post-transplant HvG declines. Researchers found GvH clones in recipient marrow, and some showed up first in ileum or blood.

The V segment lost 6 bases and the J segment 8 bases; nucleotides outside the gene matches: 13. Germline V gene sequence: CDR1 SNHLY, CDR2 FYNNEI. This CDR3 is built from 15 residues. The chain links TRBV2 to TRBJ2-3, with 8 nucleotides matching TRBD1. The sequence was obtained from a human donor who received an intestinal transplant. The starting material was unstimulated CD8+ T cells sorted from spleen or lymph node cells, obtained before intestinal transplant. CDR3 sequence reads: CASRGQGGGLVTQYF. The CDR3 bases are TGTGCCAGCAGAGGACAGGGTGGGGGTCTTGTTACGCAGTATTTT.